Following are 2 T cell receptor beta chains from one sample sequenced in a study of T cells in localized non-small cell lung cancer (TCRdb year 2020). Library preparation employed the immunoSEQ multiplex PCR assay. TCRdb holds this immuneACCESS table with in-frame rearrangements only. Some clones are missing; in checked studies, unresolved V genes explain under half, and the rest has no known cause. The table for this sample lists around 30,000 clones; approximately 94% of them were counted only once. The top ten clonotypes cover about 0.7% of the sample. Sequencing used peripheral blood, obtained before any cancer treatment. All receptors derive from a woman aged 40 to 75 with stage I lung adenocarcinoma.

This clone appeared a single time. The genes are TRBV6-5 and TRBJ1-6; tentatively, D is TRBD1 (5 bases). The CDR3 has 15 residues. Trimming shortened V by 5 bases and J by 5 bases, and 13 bases separated the two germline ends. From germline, CDR1 is MNHEY and CDR2 SVGAGI. CDR3 sequence (DNA): TGTGCCAGCAGTAAGGGGTACATGAATAATTCACCCCTCCACTTT. Amino acids: CASSKGYMNNSPLHF.

V is TRBV27 and J is TRBJ2-7, with D possibly being TRBD1 (5 bases). The V and J ends lost 5 bases and 3 bases respectively, with 14 bases between them. From germline, CDR1 is MNHEY and CDR2 SMNVEV (reference sequence). CDR3 length: 14 residues. The CDR3 spells CASSRDSHSYEQYF. The CDR3 nucleotides are TGTGCCAGCAGTAGAGACAGCCACAGCTACGAGCAGTACTTC.